What follows are 5 T cell receptor beta chains derived from one specimen sequenced in a study of CD8 T cells in Susac syndrome. With random hexamers, 0.5 to 1 ug RNA was reverse transcribed. TCRdb ran MiXCR on the immunoSEQ multiplex PCR reads and lists one entry per CDR3 protein. The sample has roughly 110,000 distinct CDR3 sequences, less than 95% seen once. The sequenced sample was CD8+ T cells from PBMCs. The source is a human donor with Susac syndrome.

V is TRBV7-7 and J is TRBJ2-1; 13 nucleotides align to TRBD2. V shed 5 bases and J 7 bases; nucleotides not matched to a gene: 8. CDR3 length equals 16 residues. CDR1 and CDR2 from the germline V gene are SSHAT and FNYEAQ (reference sequence). The DNA of the CDR3 is TGTGCCAGCAGCCACGCCGGGACTAGCGGGGTTAATGAGCAGTTCTTC. Translated, it gives CASSHAGTSGVNEQFF. Supplemented by reference TRBV7-7 and TRBJ2-1, the full variable domain reads GAGVSQSPRYKVTKRGQDVTLRCDPISSHATLYWYQQALGQGPEFLTYFNYEAQPDKSGLPSDRFSAERPEGSISTLTIQRTEQRDSAMYRCASSHAGTSGVNEQFFGPGTRLTVL.

The chain links TRBV4-1 to TRBJ2-7, with D possibly being TRBD2 (5 bases). There are 14 residues in the CDR3. CDR1 is MGHRA, CDR2 YSYEKL, per germline. The V gene lost 1 base and the J gene lost 3 bases, with 10 bases spanning the gap. The CDR3 DNA follows: TGCGCCAGCAGCCAAGGTCCGGGAAACTACGAGCAGTACTTC. Amino acid sequence: CASSQGPGNYEQYF.

This clonotype was counted a single time. The rearrangement uses TRBV7-3 and TRBJ2-2; D not resolved. The V gene's germline CDR1 is SGHTA and CDR2 FQGTGA. This CDR3 has 12 amino acids. The germline V and J ends were trimmed by 1 base and 7 bases, with 4 bases remaining between them. The CDR3 region is CASSLSGGELFF. The CDR3 nucleotides read TGTGCCAGCAGCTTAAGTGGCGGGGAGCTGTTTTTT.

The V gene is TRBV9, the J gene TRBJ2-3, with 10 positions matching TRBD1. The junction had 2 bases not matched to a gene; V was cut back by 3 bases and J by 1 base. CDR1 is SGDLS and CDR2 is YYNGEE in the germline V gene. The CDR3 contains 15 residues. CDR3 amino acids: CASSAGTGGTDTQYF. The CDR3 nucleotides read TGTGCCAGCAGCGCCGGGACAGGGGGCACAGATACGCAGTATTTT.

The chain employs TRBV5-1 and TRBJ2-1, with 7 bases that match TRBD2. Germline V gene data show CDR1 as SGHRS and CDR2 as YFSETQ. The CDR3 length is 13 residues. Germline trimming cut 3 bases from V and 9 bases from J; bases unmatched to any gene: 6. CDR3 DNA: TGCGCCAGCAGCTCAACGGGGGGAGGTGAGCAGTTCTTC. This sequence encodes CASSSTGGGEQFF. Together with reference TRBV5-1 and TRBJ2-1, the CDR3 gives the full variable domain: KAGVTQTPRYLIKTRGQQVTLSCSPISGHRSVSWYQQTPGQGLQFLFEYFSETQRNKGNFPGRFSGRQFSNSRSEMNVSTLELGDSALYLCASSSTGGGEQFFGPGTRLTVL.